Presented here are 4 T cell receptor beta chains from one specimen sequenced in a study of T cells in Graves' hyperthyroidism and ophthalmopathy (dated 2019 in TCRdb). The method behind the library was multiplex PCR. Sequencing relied on an Illumina HiSeq 2000. The TCR beta CDR3 regions were amplified from the RNA transcripts. A first-round RT-PCR of the TCR CDR3 used the HTBI primer set with the Qiagen OneStep RT-PCR kit. TCRdb handled the public reads itself, with Q25 trimming in fastp and clone calling in MiXCR, and kept productive beta chains. For every CDR3 protein sequence, its rows merge into one entry that carries the most common genes and DNA. A total of under 750,000 distinct CDR3 sequences appear in this sample, under 20% of them only once. The ten top clones hold approximately 16% of the sample. Sequenced: blood. The receptors were sampled from a woman in her 50s with Graves' hyperthyroidism that later progressed to Graves' ophthalmopathy.

This clonotype has a handful of counts. The gene calls are TRBV28 and TRBJ2-5, with D possibly matching TRBD1 (6 bases). Germline lookup yields CDR1 MDHEN and CDR2 SYDVKM. V dropped 3 bases and J dropped 1 base, with 15 bases sitting between them. CDR3 size: 16 residues. The DNA for the CDR3 is TGTGCCAGCAGTTTTTATGTGGGGGCAACCCAAGAGACCCAGTACTTC. Translating it yields CASSFYVGATQETQYF. Using reference TRBV28 and TRBJ2-5 for the parts outside the CDR3, the full variable domain is DVKVTQSSRYLVKRTGEKVFLECVQDMDHENMFWYRQDPGLGLRLIYFSYDVKMKEKGDIPEGYSVSREKKERFSLILESASTNQTSMYLCASSFYVGATQETQYFGPGTRLLVL.

This clonotype turned up a few times. This sequence joins TRBV7-9 and TRBJ2-5; 11 bases are a match to TRBD2. The germline V gene encodes CDR1 SEHNR and CDR2 FQNEAQ (reference sequence). CDR3 length: 15 amino acids. Trimming took 4 bases from V and 3 from J; bases not matched to a gene: 4. The CDR3, as DNA: TGTGCCAGCAGCTACTTGGGACTAGCGGAAGAGACCCAGTACTTC. Protein sequence: CASSYLGLAEETQYF.

This clonotype has at least ten counts. J is TRBJ1-1 and V is TRBV12-3 or TRBV12-4; 10 bases agree with TRBD1. This CDR3 contains 15 residues. Losses at the gene ends were 4 bases for V and 4 bases for J; bases not matched to a gene: 6. Written as DNA, the CDR3 is TGTGCCAGCAGTTCTGGACAGGGGGTTTTCACTGAAGCTTTCTTT. It codes for CASSSGQGVFTEAFF.

The count of this clonotype is one. For the CDR3, the DNA is TGTGCCAGCACTCGAGCCAACCAAGAGACCCAGTACTTC. Amino acid sequence: CASTRANQETQYF. The chain has TRBV2 and TRBJ2-5; D gene ambiguous. V was clipped by 7 bases and J by 0 bases, with 9 bases between them. Germline-derived CDR1 and CDR2 are SNHLY and FYNNEI. CDR3 length: 13 residues.